These 16 T cell receptor beta chains were all obtained from the same sample, sequenced in a study of cytomegalovirus exposure and HLA in healthy donors. Method: immunoSEQ multiplex PCR; TCRdb's copy keeps in-frame clones and lacks some. Among around 150,000 clones, 85% to 90% were seen once, and the ten largest hold 3% to 3.5%. The sample comprised PBMCs. Receptors were obtained from a woman aged 18 to 35 in good health and CMV-seropositive.

The chain joins TRBV10-3 to TRBJ2-1, with TRBD1 matching over 8 bases. V lost 7 bases to trimming and J lost 7 bases; unmatched junction nucleotides: 3. Per germline, CDR1 ENHRY and CDR2 SYGVKD. The CDR3 has 12 residues. CDR3 nucleotide sequence: TGTGCCATCAAGACAGGGGAAAATGAGCAGTTCTTC. Translated, it gives CAIKTGENEQFF.

V and J are TRBV5-1 and TRBJ2-7, with a possible D match to TRBD2 (6 bases). V was clipped by 4 bases and J by 5 bases, with 16 bases between them. The CDR3 has 14 amino acids. The germline V gene encodes CDR1 SGHRS and CDR2 YFSETQ. CDR3 in amino acids: CASSRRGNGHEQYF. The CDR3 DNA reads TGCGCCAGCAGCCGCCGGGGGAACGGCCACGAGCAGTACTTC.

Comment on this clone: At one end, the junction sequence differs from germline, possibly due to a read error. This chain joins TRBV5-1 and TRBJ2-3, with 7 nucleotides matching TRBD1. The CDR3 extends over 14 amino acids. The V gene's germline CDR1 is SGHRS and CDR2 YFSETQ. CDR3 sequence reads: CATSRDTGADTQYF. The CDR3 bases are TGCGCCACCAGCCGGGACACAGGGGCAGATACGCAGTATTTT.

J is TRBJ1-2 and V is TRBV4-3; D unclear. This CDR3 has 14 amino acids. Germline V gene sequence: CDR1 LGHNA, CDR2 YSLEER. Between the trimmed V and J ends, which lost 0 bases and 8 bases, there was a span of 13 bases. The CDR3 coding sequence is TGCGCCAGCAGCCAAGATACCGGGGAGGGAGGCTACACCTTC. It specifies CASSQDTGEGGYTF.

This clone was seen a handful of times. V usage is TRBV7-2 and J usage is TRBJ1-1; maybe TRBD1 (5 bases). The CDR3 has 17 residues. Trimming cost V 1 base and J 2 bases, with 17 bases left between them. Germline V lookup: CDR1 SGHTA, CDR2 FQGNSA. The CDR3 region has the DNA TGTGCCAGCAGCTTAGGCTCGGCAGGGCCTCTCAACACTGAAGCTTTCTTT. Its translation: CASSLGSAGPLNTEAFF. The whole variable domain, remainder taken from reference TRBV7-2 and TRBJ1-1, is GAGVSQSPSNKVTEKGKDVELRCDPISGHTALYWYRQSLGQGLEFLIYFQGNSAPDKSGLPSDRFSAERTGGSVSTLTIQRTQQEDSAVYLCASSLGSAGPLNTEAFFGQGTRLTVV.

V usage is TRBV11-2 and J usage is TRBJ2-3; 8 bases map to TRBD2. V dropped 8 bases and J dropped 4; count of bases not matched to a gene: 8. Germline values: CDR1 SGHAT, CDR2 FQNNGV. CDR3 length equals 14 residues. As DNA, the CDR3 is TGTGCCAGCTCAAGGGGGACTAGAGCAGATACGCAGTATTTT. It yields the protein CASSRGTRADTQYF.

This clone has just a few counts. The chain couples TRBV7-2 to TRBJ1-5; D is unresolved. Germline V lookup: CDR1 SGHTA, CDR2 FQGNSA. Trimming removed 5 bases from V and 2 bases from J, with 7 bases in between. The length of the CDR3 is 13 residues. In DNA form, the CDR3 reads TGTGCCAGCAGCCAGGCCGGCAATCAGCCCCAGCATTTT. Protein: CASSQAGNQPQHF.

The chain employs TRBV29-1 and TRBJ1-2; D is perhaps TRBD1 (5 bases). The CDR3 extends over 12 amino acids. The germline CDR1 and CDR2 sequences are SQVTM and ANQGSEA. The germline V and J ends were trimmed by 3 bases and 8 bases, with 13 bases remaining between them. The CDR3 bases are TGCAGCGTTGACGCAGGGATGGGGGGCTACACCTTC. Translated, it gives CSVDAGMGGYTF.

This clone appeared a single time. The chain uses TRBV6-1 and TRBJ2-2, with TRBD2 matching over 9 bases. Per germline, CDR1 MNHNS and CDR2 SASEGT. The CDR3 extends over 15 amino acids. V lost 6 bases and J lost 2; bases outside the gene matches: 4. CDR3: CASSPTSGNTGELFF. As DNA, the CDR3 is TGTGCCAGCAGCCCGACTAGCGGTAACACCGGGGAGCTGTTTTTT.

The chain employs TRBV28 and TRBJ2-7; TRBD1 agrees at 7 bases. The V segment lost 3 bases and the J segment 5 bases; nucleotides outside the gene matches: 7. This CDR3 has 14 residues. Germline V gives CDR1 MDHEN, CDR2 SYDVKM. This CDR3 is CASSFSQGDDEQYF. Here the CDR3 DNA reads TGTGCCAGCAGTTTTAGTCAGGGGGACGACGAGCAGTACTTC.

A few counts support this clone. The chain carries TRBV6-5 and TRBJ2-7; TRBD1 agrees at 9 bases. The germline V gene encodes CDR1 MNHEY and CDR2 SVGAGI. CDR3 length equals 14 residues. The trim removed 6 bases at V and 2 bases at J, leaving 5 bases unmatched. CDR3 amino acids: CASRQTGGTYEQYF. CDR3 nucleotide sequence: TGTGCCAGCAGACAGACAGGGGGGACCTACGAGCAGTACTTC.

This rearrangement joins TRBV28 to TRBJ1-5; tentative D call: TRBD1 (5 bases). The CDR3 is 15 amino acids. V gave up 5 bases and J gave up 1 base, with 12 bases separating them. Germline CDR1 is MDHEN and CDR2 is SYDVKM. Here the CDR3 reads CASSETQGSNQPQHF. CDR3 DNA sequence: TGTGCCAGCAGTGAAACTCAGGGAAGCAATCAGCCCCAGCATTTT.

The rearrangement uses TRBV28 and TRBJ2-2; possibly TRBD1 for D (5 bases). The CDR3 has 13 amino acids. The V and J ends lost 5 bases and 6 bases respectively, with 10 bases between them. CDR1 is MDHEN, CDR2 SYDVKM, per germline. The CDR3 protein is CASSPIRAGELFF. DNA of the CDR3: TGTGCCAGCAGTCCGATCAGGGCCGGGGAGCTGTTTTTT.

The chain is built from TRBV28 and TRBJ2-7; 13 bases are a match to TRBD2. V was pared by 6 bases and J by 6 bases, with 8 bases of the junction left unmatched. Germline V gene data show CDR1 as MDHEN and CDR2 as SYDVKM. The CDR3 contains 15 residues. The CDR3 coding sequence is TGTGCCAGCAGCATCGGACTAGCGGGAGCGGGCGAGCAGTACTTC. Translated, it gives CASSIGLAGAGEQYF.

This sequence joins TRBV7-9 and TRBJ1-4; 11 nucleotides align to TRBD1. CDR3 length equals 19 residues. The V gene end was trimmed by 5 bases and the J gene end by 0 bases; junction bases not matched to a gene: 11. Germline-derived CDR1 and CDR2 are SEHNR and FQNEAQ (reference sequence). The CDR3 loop reads CASSATGTGGRATNEKLFF. CDR3 coding DNA: TGTGCCAGCAGCGCAACCGGGACAGGGGGGAGGGCAACTAATGAAAAACTGTTTTTT.

V gene TRBV18 combines with J gene TRBJ2-3, with TRBD2 matching over 8 bases. The CDR3 is 17 residues long. Germline CDR1 reads KGHSH; CDR2 reads LQKENI. Losses at the gene ends were 1 base for V and 0 bases for J; bases not matched to a gene: 6. Written as DNA, the CDR3 is TGTGCCAGCTCACCACGTGGTCTAGCGGGTAGCACAGATACGCAGTATTTT. Translated, it gives CASSPRGLAGSTDTQYF.